This passage covers 8 T cell receptor beta chains from one sample sequenced in a study of blood T cell repertoires in COVID-19. The assay was immunoSEQ multiplex PCR, and TCRdb's table has in-frame clones only and misses some. The sample carries tens of thousands of clones, roughly 90% recorded once. Sequencing input: peripheral blood. These receptors were obtained from a human donor in a cohort sampled during active COVID-19.

V gene TRBV7-2 combines with J gene TRBJ2-3; TRBD2 matches 8 bases. From germline, CDR1 is SGHTA and CDR2 FQGNSA. The ends lost 1 base at V and 4 bases at J; junction bases unmatched: 7. The CDR3 is 16 amino acids. The CDR3 here is CASSLVAGRRADTQYF. The CDR3, as DNA: TGTGCCAGCAGCTTAGTAGCGGGGAGGCGGGCAGATACGCAGTATTTT.

This chain links TRBV5-4 with TRBJ2-7, with TRBD1 as a possible D gene (6 bases). The germline V gene has CDR1 SGHNT and CDR2 YYREEE (reference sequence). V dropped 2 bases and J dropped 6 bases, with 18 bases sitting between them. The CDR3 runs 15 residues. CDR3 sequence reads: CASSFPGQGSAEQYF. The CDR3 coding sequence is TGTGCCAGCAGCTTCCCGGGACAAGGATCTGCCGAGCAGTACTTC.

J is TRBJ2-1 and V is TRBV7-2; D might be TRBD2 (6 bases). Trimming pared 2 bases from V and 4 bases from J, leaving 12 bases between. Germline loops: CDR1 SGHTA, CDR2 FQGNSA. The CDR3 runs to 15 residues. CDR3 nucleotides: TGTGCCAGCAGCTTAAGGGGCGGGGTATACAATGAGCAGTTCTTC. This gives the protein CASSLRGGVYNEQFF.

The rearrangement links TRBV27 to TRBJ2-7; 9 positions match TRBD1. CDR3 size: 13 residues. Germline lookup yields CDR1 MNHEY and CDR2 SMNVEV (reference sequence). V lost 6 bases, J lost 3 bases, and 3 bases stayed unmatched. The CDR3 loop reads CASRRQGGYEQYF. The CDR3, as DNA: TGTGCCAGCAGGAGACAGGGGGGCTACGAGCAGTACTTC.

This rearrangement joins TRBV12-3 or TRBV12-4 to TRBJ2-7; weak D call: TRBD1 (5 bases). Trimming cost V 7 bases and J 6 bases, with 16 bases left between them. The CDR3 spans 13 residues. The CDR3 here is CASTPGLVGEQYF. CDR3 DNA: TGTGCCAGCACCCCAGGGCTGGTAGGCGAGCAGTACTTC.

V is TRBV4-1 and J is TRBJ2-7; TRBD2 matches 12 bases. V shed 4 bases, J shed 4 bases, and the junction held 2 bases outside the gene matches. The germline V gene has CDR1 MGHRA and CDR2 YSYEKL. The length of the CDR3 is 14 residues. The CDR3 sequence: CASSLGTSGYEQYF. The CDR3 DNA is TGCGCCAGCAGCCTCGGGACTAGCGGGTACGAGCAGTACTTC.

This chain links TRBV19 with TRBJ2-7; the D gene is possibly TRBD2 (5 bases). This CDR3 is built from 12 residues. Trimming took off 6 bases at V and 5 bases at J, with 11 bases between the two ends. Germline V gene sequence: CDR1 LNHDA, CDR2 SQIVND (reference sequence). The CDR3, as DNA: TGTGCCAGTAGCGGGATTCGTAACGAGCAGTACTTC. This sequence encodes CASSGIRNEQYF.

The CDR3 is CAWRWGQNSPLHF. CDR3 DNA sequence: TGTGCCTGGAGATGGGGCCAGAATTCACCCCTCCACTTT. The chain uses TRBV30 and TRBJ1-6, with a tentative D call TRBD1 (5 bases). The ends were cut back, 3 bases at V and 7 bases at J, with 10 bases in the middle. The CDR3 runs to 13 residues. Germline CDR1 GTSNPN, CDR2 SVGIG (reference sequence).